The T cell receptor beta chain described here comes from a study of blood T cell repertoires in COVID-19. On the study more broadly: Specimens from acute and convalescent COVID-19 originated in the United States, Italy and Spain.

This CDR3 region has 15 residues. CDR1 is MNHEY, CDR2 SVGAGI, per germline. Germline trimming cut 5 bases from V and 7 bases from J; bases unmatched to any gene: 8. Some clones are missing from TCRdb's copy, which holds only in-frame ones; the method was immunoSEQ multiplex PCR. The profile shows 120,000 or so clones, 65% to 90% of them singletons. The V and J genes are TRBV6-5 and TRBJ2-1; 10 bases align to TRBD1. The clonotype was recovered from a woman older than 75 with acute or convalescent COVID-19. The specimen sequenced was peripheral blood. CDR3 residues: CASSRDRGPGNEQFF. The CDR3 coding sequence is TGTGCCAGCAGTCGAGACAGGGGGCCGGGGAATGAGCAGTTCTTC.